One and the same sample provided the 2 T cell receptor beta chains below, sequenced in a study of shared clonotypes between healthy human individuals. The table came from immunoSEQ multiplex PCR; TCRdb's copy has only in-frame clones and leaves some out. The table records millions of clones, 90% to 95% of them present only once. The sequencing input was naive CD4+ T cells sorted from blood. Subset here: CD45RA+ positively selected. The receptors come from a man in his late teens or twenties in good health.

V and J are TRBV10-1 and TRBJ2-1; 10 bases agree with TRBD2. This CDR3 is 13 amino acids long. CDR1 is WNHNN and CDR2 is SYGVQD in the germline V gene (reference sequence). J gave up 10 bases and V 8 bases, and 8 bases lay outside the gene matches. The CDR3 here is CASGASGRREQFF. CDR3 coding DNA: TGCGCCAGCGGCGCTAGCGGGAGAAGGGAGCAGTTCTTC.

The chain links TRBV9 to TRBJ1-6; D is uncertain. CDR1 and CDR2 from the germline V gene are SGDLS and YYNGEE. V lost 4 bases and J lost 7, with 6 bases in between. This CDR3 is 12 amino acids long. Written as DNA, the CDR3 is TGTGCCAGCAGCTCGGCCAATTCACCCCTCCACTTT. Translated: CASSSANSPLHF.